This TCR beta chain is drawn from a study of T-cell memory formation after mild COVID-19. The overall study: In these data, TCR clusters were largely donor specific.

This clonotype was observed a few times. The antigen remains undetermined. From the 5' RACE reads, TCRdb called clonotypes with MiXCR, one entry per CDR3 protein. The sample holds 360,000 or so distinct CDR3 sequences; 25% to 30% are singletons and the top ten take approximately 13%. General study findings and limits: Memory sampled before infection contained some responding clones, suggesting cross-reactive memory joined.

The V gene's germline CDR1 is SEHNR and CDR2 FQNEAQ (reference sequence). Losses at the gene ends were 4 bases for V and 3 bases for J; bases not matched to a gene: 2. CDR3 length: 13 amino acids. The sequenced sample was PBMCs or a T cell subset sorted from them (not recorded which). The chain combines TRBV7-9 with TRBJ2-5, with 7 bases that match TRBD1. This receptor was obtained from an adult woman who had mild COVID-19 (a few samples of this study predate the infection). Cell type and time point are not known. The CDR3 DNA is TGTGCCAGCAGCTGGGACAGCGAAGAGACCCAGTACTTC. It is translated as CASSWDSEETQYF.